This T cell receptor beta chain was sequenced during a study of blood T cell repertoires in COVID-19. Study-wide context: Collection of acute and convalescent COVID-19 samples took place in the United States, Italy and Spain. T cells, B-cell-depleted T cells, or PBMCs supplied cDNA or gDNA.

V was pared by 2 bases and J by 6 bases, with 7 bases of the junction left unmatched. The CDR3 extends over 15 amino acids. Germline assignment: CDR1 SGHVS and CDR2 FNYEAQ. In the original analysis: Amplified reference gene primers provided the basis for estimating nucleated cell counts. Profiled with immunoSEQ multiplex PCR; TCRdb holds only in-frame clones, not every one. That table gives V, J and clone size, and the DNA gave D and trimming. The sample yields 100,000 to 150,000 clones, about 88% seen once. Sequencing used peripheral blood. The receptor comes from a woman aged 80 or older with acute or convalescent COVID-19. The V gene is TRBV7-6, the J gene TRBJ2-3; 8 bases align to TRBD2. The CDR3 loop is CASSLSSGLVDTQYF. The CDR3 DNA reads as TGTGCCAGCAGCTTATCTAGCGGGTTGGTGGATACGCAGTATTTT.